This TCR beta chain was obtained from a study of shared clonotypes between healthy human individuals. The sequenced material, unsorted PBMC DNA, was run on ten immunoSEQ deep assay plates. Per the original methods: Junction-only immunoSEQ data arrived without quality scores, meaning filtering differed. Profiled with immunoSEQ multiplex PCR; TCRdb holds only in-frame clones, not every one. V and J calls and clone size are those listed in that table; D and trimming were worked out from the DNA. The data contain about 560,000 clones, roughly 79% of them singletons. This CDR3 has 15 amino acids. Per germline, CDR1 SGHTA and CDR2 FQGNSA. V lost 6 bases and J lost 4, with 16 bases in between. Healthy HIV-negative adults with no recent acute infections or vaccinations were recruited as donors. The unsorted samples had some 90 million PBMCs used for genomic DNA.

The chain carries TRBV7-2 and TRBJ2-1; D unclear. This receptor was identified in a woman aged 40 to 50 in good health. Some clones in this sample may be carry-over from other donors' samples. What was sequenced was PBMCs. CDR3: CASSRWVTAYNEQFF. The CDR3 nucleotides are TGTGCCAGCAGTCGTTGGGTCACGGCGTACAATGAGCAGTTCTTC.